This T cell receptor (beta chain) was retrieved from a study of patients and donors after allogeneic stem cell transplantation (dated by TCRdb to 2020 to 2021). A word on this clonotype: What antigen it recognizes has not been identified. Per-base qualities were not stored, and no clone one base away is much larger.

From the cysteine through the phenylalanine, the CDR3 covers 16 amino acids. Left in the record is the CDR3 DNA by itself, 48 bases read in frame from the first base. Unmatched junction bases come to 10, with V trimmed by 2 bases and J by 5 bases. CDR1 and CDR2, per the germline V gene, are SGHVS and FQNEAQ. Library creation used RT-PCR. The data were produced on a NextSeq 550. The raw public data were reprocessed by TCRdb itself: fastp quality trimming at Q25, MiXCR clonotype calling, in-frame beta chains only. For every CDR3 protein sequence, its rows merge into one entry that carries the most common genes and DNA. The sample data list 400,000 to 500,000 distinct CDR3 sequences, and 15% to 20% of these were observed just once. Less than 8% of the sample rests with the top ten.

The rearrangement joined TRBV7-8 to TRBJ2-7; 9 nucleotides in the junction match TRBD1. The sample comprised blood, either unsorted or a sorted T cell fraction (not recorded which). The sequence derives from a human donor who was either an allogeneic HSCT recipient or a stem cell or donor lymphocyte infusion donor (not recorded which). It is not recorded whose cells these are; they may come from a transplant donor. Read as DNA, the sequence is TGTGCCAGCAGCTTATACAGGGGGCGCGGACCCGACGAGCAGTACTTC. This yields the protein CASSLYRGRGPDEQYF. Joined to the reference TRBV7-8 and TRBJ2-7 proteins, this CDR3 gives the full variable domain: GAGVSQSPRYKVAKRGQDVALRCDPISGHVSLFWYQQALGQGPEFLTYFQNEAQLDKSGLPSDRFFAERPEGSVSTLKIQRTQQEDSAVYLCASSLYRGRGPDEQYFGPGTRLTVT.